A selection of T cell receptor beta chains follows, all from one sample in a study of regulatory T cells in long-lasting Graves disease. TCRdb itself ran the multiplex PCR reads through MiXCR, one entry per CDR3 protein. The data hold 350,000 to 400,000 distinct CDR3 sequences, with around 16% observed a single time. The source was peripheral blood mononuclear cells (PBMCs), collected at new diagnosis, from a patient treated with antithyroid drugs. These TCRs come from a female donor with Graves disease. The CDR3 runs from the conserved cysteine through the conserved F or W. A D gene is named only where the DNA matches it firmly. Only part of the rows carry a size: once, few, many, or a class if the clone is expanded.

length: 14; V: TRBV11-2; J: TRBJ2-1; size: -; D: TRBD2; DNA: TGTGTCAGCAAACGGGAGGCCGGGGACAATGAGCAGTTCTTC; CDR3: CVSKREAGDNEQFF
length: 17; V: TRBV7-8; J: TRBJ1-5; size: -; D: TRBD1; DNA: TGTGCCAGCAGCCCCGACCGGACAGGGACGAGCAATCAGCCCCAGCATTTT; CDR3: CASSPDRTGTSNQPQHF
length: 13; V: TRBV28; J: TRBJ2-1; size: many; D: -; DNA: TGTGCCAGCAGCCCCGGCCCCCAATATGAGCAGTTCTTC; CDR3: CASSPGPQYEQFF
length: 16; V: TRBV7-6; J: TRBJ1-1; size: many; D: -; DNA: TGTGCCAGCAGCCCCGGCCCCCCTGAGGTGAACACTGAAGCTTTCTTT; CDR3: CASSPGPPEVNTEAFF
length: 14; V: TRBV11-1; J: TRBJ2-5; size: -; D: -; DNA: TGTGCCAGCAGCTTTGATAGTGTCGGAGAGACCCAGTACTTC; CDR3: CASSFDSVGETQYF
length: 15; V: TRBV2; J: TRBJ1-6; size: many; D: -; DNA: TGTGCCAGCAGTGACGCAGTTACCTATAATTCACCCCTCCACTTT; CDR3: CASSDAVTYNSPLHF
length: 13; V: TRBV4-3; J: TRBJ2-3; size: few; D: -; DNA: TGCGCCAGCAGCCAAGATGTCGCCGATACGCAGTATTTT; CDR3: CASSQDVADTQYF
length: 21; V: TRBV27; J: TRBJ2-2; size: many; D: TRBD2; DNA: TGTGCCAGCAGCAAGACTCCTCCTTCATGGGGGACTAGCTGGAACACCGGGGAGCTGTTTTTT; CDR3: CASSKTPPSWGTSWNTGELFF
length: 12; V: TRBV24-1; J: TRBJ1-2; size: many; D: -; DNA: TGTGCCACCAGTGATCTCAACTATGGCTACACCTTC; CDR3: CATSDLNYGYTF
length: 17; V: TRBV20-1; J: TRBJ2-1; size: -; D: TRBD2; DNA: TGCAGTGCTGGAACCATAGCGGGGTTTTTATCCTACAATGAGCAGTTCTTC; CDR3: CSAGTIAGFLSYNEQFF